A selection of T cell receptor beta chains follows, all from one sample in a study of T cell responses to AZD1222 COVID-19 vaccine. Measured with immunoSEQ multiplex PCR; TCRdb has only the in-frame clones, and not every one. The sample shows approximately 80,000 clones, over 80% of them seen only once. The starting material was peripheral blood, obtained on day 0 of AZD1222 vaccination. The source is an adult in good health. The CDR3 runs from the conserved cysteine through the conserved F or W. Each record gives: D gene, clone size, V gene, J gene, CDR3 DNA, CDR3 protein. A D gene is named only where the DNA matches it firmly. Clone sizes are given selectively: once, few, many, or a class where the clone is expanded.

>TRBD1|NA|TRBV27|TRBJ2-1
TGTGCCAGCAGTTTAGGGCAGGGGGTCTATGAGCAGTTCTTC
CASSLGQGVYEQFF
>NA|NA|TRBV7-2|TRBJ2-5
TGTGCCAGCAGCCCCGATTGGGCCCCTGGGGGGACCCAGTACTTC
CASSPDWAPGGTQYF
>NA|NA|TRBV25-1|TRBJ1-1
TGTGCCAGCAGTCGGGTCATGAACACTGAAGCTTTCTTT
CASSRVMNTEAFF
>TRBD2|NA|TRBV4-1|TRBJ2-2
TGCGCCAGCAGCCAAGATGGGCAGCGGGGGGGCCACACCGGGGAGCTGTTTTTT
CASSQDGQRGGHTGELFF
>NA|NA|TRBV29-1|TRBJ1-1
TGCAGCGTCCGGAGTTCCACTGAAGCTTTCTTT
CSVRSSTEAFF
>NA|NA|TRBV27|TRBJ2-2
TGTGCCAGCAGTTTGGGCCTAGAAATCAAGACCGGGGAGCTGTTTTTT
CASSLGLEIKTGELFF
>NA|once|TRBV5-1|TRBJ1-2
TGCGCCAGCAGCCGCTCAGACACGGACTATGGCTACACCTTC
CASSRSDTDYGYTF
>NA|once|TRBV3-1/TRBV3-2|TRBJ1-1
TGTGCCAGCAGCCAAGAGGCGTTGATGAACACTGAAGCTTTCTTT
CASSQEALMNTEAFF
>NA|NA|TRBV7-3|TRBJ1-2
TGTGCCAGCAGCAATAGACAGAAACCAAGCGGAAATGGCTACACCTTC
CASSNRQKPSGNGYTF
>NA|NA|TRBV3-1/TRBV3-2|TRBJ1-5
TGTGCCAGCAGCCCCTCCGGTGCAGAATGGGCCCAGCATTTT
CASSPSGAEWAQHF
>NA|NA|TRBV4-1|TRBJ2-3
TGCGCCAGCAGCCATAATCCTAGCACAGATACGCAGTATTTT
CASSHNPSTDTQYF
>NA|NA|TRBV6-5|TRBJ1-2
TGTGCCAGCAGTTTGAATGGCTACACCTTC
CASSLNGYTF
>NA|NA|TRBV2|TRBJ1-2
TGTGCCAGCAGGGAGGGGGACCCCGGGTACTATGGCTACACCTTC
CASREGDPGYYGYTF
>NA|NA|TRBV18|TRBJ1-6
TGTGCCAGCTCACCCGACGGAGCCTATAATTCACCCCTCCACTTT
CASSPDGAYNSPLHF
>NA|NA|TRBV9|TRBJ2-7
TGTGCCAGCAGCGCCATTCCAGGACAGACCTACGAGCAGTACTTC
CASSAIPGQTYEQYF
>TRBD1|NA|TRBV5-5|TRBJ2-7
TGTGCCAGCAGCTCCGGACAGGGGGCGAGGGAGCAGTACTTC
CASSSGQGAREQYF
>NA|NA|TRBV2|TRBJ1-1
TGTGCCAGACAGGTCCGAGGGGAAGCTTTCTTT
CARQVRGEAFF
>TRBD2|NA|TRBV18|TRBJ2-5
TGTGCCAGCTCACCGGGACTAAGAGAGACCCAGTACTTC
CASSPGLRETQYF
>NA|NA|TRBV30|TRBJ1-3
TGTGCCTGGAGCTTCGGAGCCTCTGGAAACACCATATATTTT
CAWSFGASGNTIYF
>TRBD2|NA|TRBV5-6|TRBJ2-5
TGTGCCAGCAGTACCGTAGCGGGCCTAGAGACCCAGTACTTC
CASSTVAGLETQYF
>NA|few|TRBV5-1|TRBJ1-3
TGCGCCAGCAGCCCGTACGGCAGGGGCTCTGGAAACACCATATATTTT
CASSPYGRGSGNTIYF
>NA|NA|TRBV28|TRBJ1-6
TGTGCCAGCAGTTCCCCGGGGAATAATTCACCCCTCCACTTT
CASSSPGNNSPLHF
>NA|few|TRBV7-9|TRBJ1-5
TGTGCCAGCAGCTTAGGGGGGAGGGCTCAGCCCCAGCATTTT
CASSLGGRAQPQHF
>NA|NA|TRBV5-6|TRBJ2-2
TGTGCCAGCAGCTTGTTTGCCACCGGGGAGCTGTTTTTT
CASSLFATGELFF
>NA|NA|TRBV28|TRBJ1-1
TGTGCCAGCAGCCCGACCCACCGAGGCACTGAAGCTTTCTTT
CASSPTHRGTEAFF
>NA|NA|TRBV6-5|TRBJ1-1
TGTGCCAGCAGTTACACGCGGGGCACTGAAGCTTTCTTT
CASSYTRGTEAFF
>NA|NA|TRBV6-1|TRBJ2-1
TGTGCCAGCAGTGAGATGGGGCTGAGGGACAATGAGCAGTTCTTC
CASSEMGLRDNEQFF
>NA|NA|TRBV10-3|TRBJ1-5
TGTGCCATCAGTGAGTCAGGGGTTAGCAATCAGCCCCAGCATTTT
CAISESGVSNQPQHF
>TRBD2|NA|TRBV4-3|TRBJ2-1
TGCGCCAGCAGCCAAGGGCTAGCGGGGGCCAGCTCCTACAATGAGCAGTTCTTC
CASSQGLAGASSYNEQFF
>TRBD1|once|TRBV7-9|TRBJ1-5
TGTGCCAGCAGCCCGGACAGGGGGCAACGTCAGCCCCAGCATTTT
CASSPDRGQRQPQHF
>NA|once|TRBV28|TRBJ2-3
TGTGCCAGCAGCCTCCCAGCTGGTGGCACAGATACGCAGTATTTT
CASSLPAGGTDTQYF
>TRBD2|few|TRBV7-9|TRBJ2-7
TGTGCCAGCAGCCCGGGGACTACTATGACCTACGAGCAGTACTTC
CASSPGTTMTYEQYF
>NA|NA|TRBV12-3/TRBV12-4|TRBJ2-3
TGTGCCACCGATTCTTTCTCAGATACGCAGTATTTT
CATDSFSDTQYF
>NA|NA|TRBV7-2|TRBJ2-1
TGTGCCAGCAGCTTGGGGGGGCGACAATACAATGAGCAGTTCTTC
CASSLGGRQYNEQFF
>NA|NA|TRBV3-1/TRBV3-2|TRBJ1-3
TGTGCCAGCGGCGGCATCCTCTCTGGAAACACCATATATTTT
CASGGILSGNTIYF
>TRBD2|NA|TRBV6-5|TRBJ2-7
TGTGCCACCCGGACTAGCATCGAGCAGTACTTC
CATRTSIEQYF
>NA|NA|TRBV28|TRBJ1-5
TGTGCCAGCAACCGCGGGGTTAATCAGCCCCAGCATTTT
CASNRGVNQPQHF
>NA|NA|TRBV14|TRBJ2-3
TGTGCCAGCAACGTGGGAACGCAGTATTTT
CASNVGTQYF
>NA|NA|TRBV12-3/TRBV12-4|TRBJ1-1
TGTGCCAGCACGATCGACATGAACACTGAAGCTTTCTTT
CASTIDMNTEAFF
>NA|NA|TRBV29-1|TRBJ1-3
TGCAGCGTTGCCTTGGTTAGGTCTACGGGAAACACCATATATTTT
CSVALVRSTGNTIYF
>NA|NA|TRBV2|TRBJ1-5
TGTGCCAGCACTCGGGTGGGGATGGAAGCCCAGCATTTT
CASTRVGMEAQHF
>NA|NA|TRBV6-1|TRBJ2-3
TGTGCCAGCAGTGATGGGGGAACGGCAGATACGCAGTATTTT
CASSDGGTADTQYF
>TRBD1|NA|TRBV2|TRBJ1-6
TGTGCCAGCAGCGCCGGGACAGGGATCTTTTCACCCCTCCACTTT
CASSAGTGIFSPLHF
>NA|NA|TRBV19|TRBJ1-3
TGTGCCAGTAGCCCTGGCGTGCTCTCTGGAAACACCATATATTTT
CASSPGVLSGNTIYF
>TRBD1|once|TRBV7-3|TRBJ2-3
TGTGCCAGCAGCTTATTTCCCCGTGTAGGCCGGGACAGGGTAGGATCAGATACGCAGTATTTT
CASSLFPRVGRDRVGSDTQYF
>NA|NA|TRBV28|TRBJ1-1
TGTGCCAGTACCGGCGGGGTGGCCACTGAAGCTTTCTTT
CASTGGVATEAFF